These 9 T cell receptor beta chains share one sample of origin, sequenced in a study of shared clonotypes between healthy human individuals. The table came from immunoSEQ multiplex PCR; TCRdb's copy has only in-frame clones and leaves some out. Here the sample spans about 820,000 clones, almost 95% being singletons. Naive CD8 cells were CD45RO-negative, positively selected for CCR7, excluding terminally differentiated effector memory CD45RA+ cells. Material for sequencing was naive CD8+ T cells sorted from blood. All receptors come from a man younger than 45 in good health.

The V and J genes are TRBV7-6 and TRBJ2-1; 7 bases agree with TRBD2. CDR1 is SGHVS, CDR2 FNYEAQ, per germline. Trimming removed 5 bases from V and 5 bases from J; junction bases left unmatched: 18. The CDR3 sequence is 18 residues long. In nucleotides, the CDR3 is TGTGCCAGCAGCCCTTTTTTCGGGGGGATTCCATCTAACAATGAGCAGTTCTTC. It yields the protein CASSPFFGGIPSNNEQFF.

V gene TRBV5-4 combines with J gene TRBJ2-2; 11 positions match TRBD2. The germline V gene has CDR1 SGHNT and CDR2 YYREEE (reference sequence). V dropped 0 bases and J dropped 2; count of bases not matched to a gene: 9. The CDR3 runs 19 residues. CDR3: CASSLAGTSGVLNTGELFF. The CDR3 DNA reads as TGTGCCAGCAGCTTGGCCGGGACTAGCGGAGTACTCAACACCGGGGAGCTGTTTTTT.

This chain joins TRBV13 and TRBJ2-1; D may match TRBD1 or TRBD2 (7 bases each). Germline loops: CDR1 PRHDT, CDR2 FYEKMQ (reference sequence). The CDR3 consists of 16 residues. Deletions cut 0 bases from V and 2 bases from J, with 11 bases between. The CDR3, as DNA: TGTGCCAGCAGCTTAGGGGGAGGGGGCCCCTACAATGAGCAGTTCTTC. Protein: CASSLGGGGPYNEQFF.

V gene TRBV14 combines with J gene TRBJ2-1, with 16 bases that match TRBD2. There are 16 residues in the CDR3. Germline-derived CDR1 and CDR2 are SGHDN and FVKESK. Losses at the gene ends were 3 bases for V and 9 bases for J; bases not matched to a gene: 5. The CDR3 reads CASSQGLAGGPGEQFF. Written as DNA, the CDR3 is TGTGCCAGCAGCCAGGGACTAGCGGGAGGGCCGGGTGAGCAGTTCTTC.

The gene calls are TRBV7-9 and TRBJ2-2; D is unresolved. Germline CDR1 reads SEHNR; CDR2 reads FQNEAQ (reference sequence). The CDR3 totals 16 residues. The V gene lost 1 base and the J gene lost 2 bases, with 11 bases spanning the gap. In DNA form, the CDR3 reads TGTGCCAGCAGCTTAGTAGAGGTGGGCAACACCGGGGAGCTGTTTTTT. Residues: CASSLVEVGNTGELFF.

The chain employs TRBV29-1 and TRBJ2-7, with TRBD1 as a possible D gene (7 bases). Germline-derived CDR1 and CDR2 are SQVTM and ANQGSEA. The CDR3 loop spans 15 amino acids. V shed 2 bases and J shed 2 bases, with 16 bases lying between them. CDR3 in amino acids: CSVEKGASEAYEQYF. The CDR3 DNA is TGCAGCGTTGAAAAGGGGGCTAGCGAGGCCTACGAGCAGTACTTC.

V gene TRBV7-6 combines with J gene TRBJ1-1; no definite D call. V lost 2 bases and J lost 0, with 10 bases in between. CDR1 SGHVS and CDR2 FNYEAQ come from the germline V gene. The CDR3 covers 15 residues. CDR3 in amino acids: CASSLREGLNTEAFF. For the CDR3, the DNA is TGTGCCAGCAGCTTAAGGGAGGGTTTGAACACTGAAGCTTTCTTT.

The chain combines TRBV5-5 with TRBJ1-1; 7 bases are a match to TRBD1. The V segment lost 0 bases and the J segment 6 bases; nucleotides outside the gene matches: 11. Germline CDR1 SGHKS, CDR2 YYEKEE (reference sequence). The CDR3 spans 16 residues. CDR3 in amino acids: CASSLVQGVMWAEAFF. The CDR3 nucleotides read TGTGCCAGCAGCTTGGTGCAGGGGGTGATGTGGGCTGAAGCTTTCTTT.

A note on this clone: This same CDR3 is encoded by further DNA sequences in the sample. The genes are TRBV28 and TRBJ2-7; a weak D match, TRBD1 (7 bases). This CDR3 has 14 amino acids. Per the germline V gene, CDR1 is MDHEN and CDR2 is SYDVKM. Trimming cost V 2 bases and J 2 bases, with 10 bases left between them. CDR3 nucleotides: TGTGCCAGCAGTTTACAGGGGGGTACCTACGAGCAGTACTTC. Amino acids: CASSLQGGTYEQYF.